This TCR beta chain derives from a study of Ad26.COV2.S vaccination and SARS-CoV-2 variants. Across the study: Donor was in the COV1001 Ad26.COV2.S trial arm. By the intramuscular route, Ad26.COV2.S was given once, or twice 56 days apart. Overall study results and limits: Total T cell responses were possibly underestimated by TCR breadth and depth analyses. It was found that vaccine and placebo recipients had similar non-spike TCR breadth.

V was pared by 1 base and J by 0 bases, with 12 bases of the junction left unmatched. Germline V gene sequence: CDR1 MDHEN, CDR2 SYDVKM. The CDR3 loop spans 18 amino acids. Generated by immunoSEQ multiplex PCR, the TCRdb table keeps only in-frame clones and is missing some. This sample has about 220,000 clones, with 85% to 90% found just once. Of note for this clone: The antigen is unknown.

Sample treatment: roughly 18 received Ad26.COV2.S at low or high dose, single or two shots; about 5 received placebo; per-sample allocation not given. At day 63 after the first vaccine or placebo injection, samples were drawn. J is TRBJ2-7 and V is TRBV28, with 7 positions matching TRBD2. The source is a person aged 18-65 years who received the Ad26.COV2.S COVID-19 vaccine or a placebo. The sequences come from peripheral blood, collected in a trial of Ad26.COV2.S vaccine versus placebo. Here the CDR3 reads CASSLFWAGVPRSYEQYF. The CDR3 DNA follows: TGTGCCAGCAGTTTATTTTGGGCGGGGGTACCTCGCTCCTACGAGCAGTACTTC.